Below are 21 T cell receptor beta chains sequenced from a single sample in a study of T cell repertoires in cytomegalovirus infection. MiXCR, applied by TCRdb to the reads, yields one record per CDR3 protein. The sample yields fewer than 300,000 distinct CDR3 sequences, about a quarter seen once. The sample consisted of PBMCs. Source of these receptors: a human donor in good health (CMV status not recorded). Some clones in this sample may be carry-over from other donors' samples.

This clonotype appeared many times. The V call is TRBV7-2, the J call TRBJ2-5, with no clear D. Germline V gene data show CDR1 as SGHTA and CDR2 as FQGNSA. V lost 5 bases and J 5 bases, leaving 15 bases between the germline ends. This CDR3 is built from 14 residues. The CDR3, as DNA: TGTGCCAGCAGCCTTAGGGTCAGGCCCGAGACCCAGTACTTC. This sequence encodes CASSLRVRPETQYF.

V and J are TRBV6-6 and TRBJ2-1, with D possibly being TRBD2 (5 bases). This CDR3 has 16 residues. V was trimmed by 5 bases and J by 5 bases, leaving 19 bases between them. CDR1 and CDR2 from the germline V gene are MNHNY and SVGAGI (reference sequence). The CDR3 DNA follows: TGTGCCAGCAGTCGCCGGGTAGCGACCCTTAACAATGAGCAGTTCTTC. Amino acid sequence: CASSRRVATLNNEQFF.

The CDR3: CASSLELQGKTQYF. For the CDR3, the DNA is TGTGCCAGCAGCTTAGAACTACAGGGAAAGACCCAGTACTTC. The genes are TRBV7-2 and TRBJ2-5; possibly TRBD1 for D (6 bases). This CDR3 has 14 amino acids. With 1 base removed from V and 6 bases from J, the gap between germline ends came to 12 bases. The V gene's germline CDR1 is SGHTA and CDR2 FQGNSA.

This clonotype has just a few counts. The junction departs from the called germline gene at one end, perhaps through a read error. V is TRBV7-6 and J is TRBJ2-5, with 7 bases aligning to TRBD1. The CDR3 runs to 15 residues. Germline lookup yields CDR1 SGHVS and CDR2 FNYEAQ. DNA for the CDR3: TGTGCTAGCAGCTTGGCCGGGACAGCCCAAGAGACCCAGTACTTC. Translated, it gives CASSLAGTAQETQYF.

Only a few counts were recorded for this clonotype. The chain uses TRBV28 and TRBJ2-1; TRBD2 agrees at 10 bases. This CDR3 has 19 amino acids. Germline V gene lookup returns CDR1 MDHEN and CDR2 SYDVKM. V lost 2 bases, J lost 0 bases, and 10 bases stayed unmatched. The CDR3 DNA sequence: TGTGCCAGCAGTTTAATAGCGGGGGGAGGAAGGGGCTCCTACAATGAGCAGTTCTTC. Protein product: CASSLIAGGGRGSYNEQFF.

This clonotype was detected a few times. The J gene is TRBJ2-1, the V gene TRBV15; D may correspond to TRBD1 or TRBD2 (6 bases each). Germline V gene sequence: CDR1 LNHNV, CDR2 YYDKDF (reference sequence). The CDR3 is 18 residues long. Trimming stripped 0 bases from V and 10 bases from J, with 25 bases between. CDR3 amino acids: CATSRDLPGAAGAGEQFF. CDR3 bases: TGTGCCACCAGCAGAGATTTACCGGGGGCGGCTGGCGCTGGAGAGCAGTTCTTC. The full variable domain, rest sourced from reference TRBV15 and TRBJ2-1, is DAMVIQNPRYQVTQFGKPVTLSCSQTLNHNVMYWYQQKSSQAPKLLFHYYDKDFNNEADTPDNFQSRRPNTSFCFLDIRSPGLGDTAMYLCATSRDLPGAAGAGEQFFGPGTRLTVL.

The rearrangement joins TRBV29-1 to TRBJ2-5, with 10 bases fitting TRBD2. CDR3 length equals 16 residues. Germline-derived CDR1 and CDR2 are SQVTM and ANQGSEA. The DNA for the CDR3 is TGCAGTTTGACGGATGACCTAGCGGGAGATGGTGAGACCCAGTACTTC. The encoded protein is CSLTDDLAGDGETQYF. Looking up the rest from reference TRBV29-1 and TRBJ2-5 gives the full variable domain: SAVISQKPSRDICQRGTSLTIQCQVDSQVTMMFWYRQQPGQSLTLIATANQGSEATYESGFVIDKFPISRPNLTFSTLTVSNMSPEDSSIYLCSLTDDLAGDGETQYFGPGTRLLVL.

The chain employs TRBV28 and TRBJ1-6, with D possibly TRBD1 on 5 matching bases. The CDR3 extends over 13 amino acids. Germline V gives CDR1 MDHEN, CDR2 SYDVKM. The V end lost 5 bases, the J end lost 9 bases, and 11 bases lay between the germline ends. The CDR3 nucleotides read TGTGCCAGCAGTCCCCCCGGGGGTTCACCCCTCCACTTT. Its protein is CASSPPGGSPLHF. Supplemented by reference TRBV28 and TRBJ1-6, the full variable domain reads DVKVTQSSRYLVKRTGEKVFLECVQDMDHENMFWYRQDPGLGLRLIYFSYDVKMKEKGDIPEGYSVSREKKERFSLILESASTNQTSMYLCASSPPGGSPLHFGNGTRLTVT.

This clonotype has more than one count but fewer than ten. The chain combines TRBV12-5 with TRBJ2-7; TRBD2 agrees at 8 bases. Germline values: CDR1 LGHNT, CDR2 FRNRAP. This CDR3 is built from 15 residues. Trimming cost V 4 bases and J 6 bases; bases outside gene matches: 11. The CDR3 DNA follows: TGTGCTAGTGGTTGGCGGGGGGAGGGGCTACGCGAGCAGTACTTC. Translation gives CASGWRGEGLREQYF.

This chain uses TRBV20-1 with TRBJ2-1; D remains ambiguous. Per the germline V gene, CDR1 is DFQATT and CDR2 is SNEGSKA (reference sequence). V was cut by 3 bases and J by 4 bases, with 13 bases left in between. The CDR3 consists of 14 residues. The CDR3 is CSARAEGKYNEQFF. The CDR3 nucleotides are TGCAGTGCTAGGGCGGAAGGAAAATACAATGAGCAGTTCTTC.

The chain combines TRBV2 with TRBJ2-1; 11 bases are a match to TRBD2. The CDR3 has 20 amino acids. Germline trimming cut 5 bases from V and 0 bases from J; bases unmatched to any gene: 15. Germline V gives CDR1 SNHLY, CDR2 FYNNEI. DNA of the CDR3: TGTGCCAGCAGTATTACCGGGACTAGCGGATATTCAAGCTCCTACAATGAGCAGTTCTTC. It translates to CASSITGTSGYSSSYNEQFF.

The gene calls are TRBV20-1 and TRBJ1-2; 10 bases line up with TRBD1. Germline CDR1 DFQATT, CDR2 SNEGSKA (reference sequence). This CDR3 region has 16 residues. J lost 5 bases, V lost 0 bases, and 9 bases had no gene match. Here the CDR3 reads CSARENDRGLGYGYTF. CDR3 coding DNA: TGCAGTGCTAGAGAAAATGACAGGGGGCTTGGGTATGGCTACACCTTC.

This clonotype was observed a single time. V usage is TRBV7-2 and J usage is TRBJ2-4; D is unresolved. CDR3 length: 14 residues. V was cut by 3 bases and J by 2 bases, with 8 bases left in between. Per germline, CDR1 SGHTA and CDR2 FQGNSA. The CDR3 region is CASSLDVSKNIQYF. For the CDR3, the DNA is TGTGCCAGCAGCTTGGACGTTTCCAAAAACATTCAGTACTTC.

The rearrangement joins TRBV5-1 to TRBJ2-1, with 8 nucleotides matching TRBD1. Germline V CDR1 and CDR2: SGHRS, YFSETQ. This CDR3 comprises 14 residues. With V trimmed by 2 bases and J by 6 bases, 4 bases remained unmatched. The CDR3 reads CASSFSTGANEQFF. In DNA form, the CDR3 reads TGCGCCAGCAGCTTTTCGACAGGGGCCAATGAGCAGTTCTTC.

This chain links TRBV5-5 with TRBJ2-1; perhaps TRBD1 as D (6 bases). Looked up from germline, CDR1 is SGHKS and CDR2 is YYEKEE (reference sequence). V was shortened by 0 bases and J by 4 bases, with 14 bases between the two germline ends. This CDR3 has 16 residues. DNA for the CDR3: TGTGCCAGCAGCTTGGCTCGGGACATATTGTACAATGAGCAGTTCTTC. Translation gives CASSLARDILYNEQFF.

The table lists this clonotype with a few counts. The rearrangement uses TRBV6-6 and TRBJ2-7, with a possible D match to TRBD2 (7 bases). The CDR3 has 15 residues. Germline V gene sequence: CDR1 MNHNY, CDR2 SVGAGI (reference sequence). Trimming pared 7 bases from V and 4 bases from J, leaving 20 bases between. The CDR3 loop reads CASTKGGNTIYEQYF. CDR3 bases: TGTGCCAGCACCAAGGGGGGGAATACAATTTACGAGCAGTACTTC.

This clonotype was counted between two and nine times. V gene TRBV28 combines with J gene TRBJ2-3, with 8 nucleotides matching TRBD2. Looked up from germline, CDR1 is MDHEN and CDR2 is SYDVKM. Losses at the gene ends were 5 bases for V and 2 bases for J; bases not matched to a gene: 9. The CDR3 totals 16 residues. The CDR3 DNA follows: TGTGCCAGCAGTCCCGGGACTAGTCGATTCACAGATACGCAGTATTTT. The encoded protein is CASSPGTSRFTDTQYF.

This clonotype was picked up many times. The gene calls are TRBV14 and TRBJ2-3; TRBD2 might be the D (5 bases). This CDR3 is built from 15 residues. V was pared by 6 bases and J by 0 bases, with 13 bases between. CDR1 is SGHDN and CDR2 is FVKESK in the germline V gene. The chain's CDR3 is CASRRAGVSTDTQYF. DNA of the CDR3: TGTGCCAGCAGGCGGGCAGGCGTGAGCACAGATACGCAGTATTTT. The full variable domain, in which reference TRBV14 and TRBJ2-3 provide the parts outside the CDR3, is EAGVTQFPSHSVIEKGQTVTLRCDPISGHDNLYWYRRVMGKEIKFLLHFVKESKQDESGMPNNRFLAERTGGTYSTLKVQPAELEDSGVYFCASRRAGVSTDTQYFGPGTRLTVL.

This clonotype was seen repeatedly, ten times or more. V gene TRBV7-2 combines with J gene TRBJ2-7, with 12 bases identical to TRBD2. The CDR3 is 15 amino acids. CDR1 is SGHTA and CDR2 is FQGNSA in the germline V gene. Trimming cost V 1 base and J 7 bases; bases outside gene matches: 5. The CDR3: CASSLGLAGVGEQYF. The CDR3 nucleotides read TGTGCCAGCAGCTTAGGACTAGCGGGAGTAGGGGAGCAGTACTTC.

The genes are TRBV7-6 and TRBJ2-7; 9 nucleotides agree with TRBD1. V lost 0 bases, J lost 6 bases, and 12 bases stayed unmatched. This CDR3 spans 17 amino acids. CDR1 is SGHVS and CDR2 is FNYEAQ in the germline V gene. In nucleotides, the CDR3 is TGTGCCAGCAGCTTAGCGTTCGGGACAGGGTATATAGGCGAGCAGTACTTC. This sequence encodes CASSLAFGTGYIGEQYF.

This clonotype was seen many times. The chain carries TRBV7-2 and TRBJ2-3; D uncertain. Germline values: CDR1 SGHTA, CDR2 FQGNSA. The CDR3 totals 12 residues. The V and J ends lost 5 bases and 0 bases respectively, with 3 bases between them. This CDR3 reads CASSPSTDTQYF. For the CDR3, the DNA is TGTGCCAGCAGCCCGAGCACAGATACGCAGTATTTT. Combining the CDR3 with reference TRBV7-2 and TRBJ2-3 gives the whole variable domain GAGVSQSPSNKVTEKGKDVELRCDPISGHTALYWYRQSLGQGLEFLIYFQGNSAPDKSGLPSDRFSAERTGGSVSTLTIQRTQQEDSAVYLCASSPSTDTQYFGPGTRLTVL.